Here is one T cell receptor beta chain with its context. Its antigen is as yet unknown. This sample is part of a study of glioma-infiltrating T cells after dendritic cell vaccination. Time point noted: after dendritic cell vaccination, including at tumor progression/relapse. Patients had residual fresh-frozen tumor tissue and more than two years of survival data. Study results and caveats: No direct clonality-survival link was found; a diverse polyclonal response may matter.

Germline V gives CDR1 SGHKS, CDR2 YYEKEE (reference sequence). With V trimmed by 4 bases and J by 9 bases, 8 bases remained unmatched. CDR3 length equals 15 residues. Libraries were prepared by immunoSEQ multiplex PCR; TCRdb keeps only in-frame clonotypes and omits some of them. The sample has roughly 100,000 clones, around 83% seen once. The receptor was derived from a human donor with glioblastoma. The genes are TRBV5-5 and TRBJ1-6, with TRBD1 matching over 9 bases. The material sequenced was blood, taken after dendritic cell vaccination. The CDR3 loop reads CASSDGQGFGSPLHF. In nucleotides, the CDR3 is TGTGCCAGCAGCGACGGACAGGGGTTTGGTTCACCCCTCCACTTT.